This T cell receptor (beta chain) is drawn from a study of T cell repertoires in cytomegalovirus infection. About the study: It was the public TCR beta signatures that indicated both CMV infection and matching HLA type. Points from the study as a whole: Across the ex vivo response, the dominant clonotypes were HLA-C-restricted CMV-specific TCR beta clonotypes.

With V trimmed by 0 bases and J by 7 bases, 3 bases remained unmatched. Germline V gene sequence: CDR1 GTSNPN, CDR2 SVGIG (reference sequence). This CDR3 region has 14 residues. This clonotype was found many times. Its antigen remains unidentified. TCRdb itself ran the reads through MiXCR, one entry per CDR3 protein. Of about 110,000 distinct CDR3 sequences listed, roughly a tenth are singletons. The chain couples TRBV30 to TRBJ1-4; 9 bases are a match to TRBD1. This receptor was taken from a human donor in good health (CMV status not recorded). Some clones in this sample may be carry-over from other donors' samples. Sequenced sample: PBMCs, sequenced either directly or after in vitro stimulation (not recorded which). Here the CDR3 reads CAWSVRDRAEKLFF. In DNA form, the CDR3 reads TGTGCCTGGAGTGTACGGGACAGGGCTGAAAAACTGTTTTTT.